These 28 T cell receptor beta chains were sequenced from one sample in a study of OX40 agonist ivuxolimab in advanced cancers. Profiling relied on immunoSEQ multiplex PCR, and the TCRdb table lists in-frame clones only, not all of them. The sample gives about 19,000 clones, more than 60% of which show up once; roughly 12% is in the top ten. The source material was CD4+ or CD8+ T cells sorted from blood, sampled in a trial of the OX40 agonist ivuxolimab. The source of these receptors is an adult with an advanced solid tumor such as melanoma, head and neck, liver or kidney cancer.

V usage is TRBV11-2 and J usage is TRBJ2-7, with D perhaps TRBD2 (5 bases). CDR3 length: 12 residues. CDR1 is SGHAT and CDR2 is FQNNGV in the germline V gene. Trimming removed 1 base from V and 5 bases from J, with 6 bases in between. CDR3 coding DNA: TGTGCCAGCAGCTTAGGAGGGAACGAGCAGTACTTC. This encodes CASSLGGNEQYF.

The rearrangement joins TRBV6-1 to TRBJ2-7; the D gene is possibly TRBD1 (6 bases). V lost 6 bases and J lost 6, with 12 bases in between. Looked up from germline, CDR1 is MNHNS and CDR2 is SASEGT. CDR3 size: 12 residues. CDR3: CASSAPRGEQYF. The DNA for the CDR3 is TGTGCCAGCAGCGCCCCCAGGGGCGAGCAGTACTTC.

This clone ranks as medium-sized (0.01 to 0.1%). J is TRBJ1-5 and V is TRBV19, with unresolved D. The CDR3 extends over 15 amino acids. Between the trimmed V and J ends, which lost 1 base and 6 bases, there was a span of 13 bases. Germline-derived CDR1 and CDR2 are LNHDA and SQIVND (reference sequence). The CDR3 protein is CASSIVGHFSQPQHF. Written as DNA, the CDR3 is TGTGCCAGTAGTATAGTCGGGCACTTCAGTCAGCCCCAGCATTTT. Complete variable domain (other parts from reference TRBV19 and TRBJ1-5): DGGITQSPKYLFRKEGQNVTLSCEQNLNHDAMYWYRQDPGQGLRLIYYSQIVNDFQKGDIAEGYSVSREKKESFPLTVTSAQKNPTAFYLCASSIVGHFSQPQHFGDGTRLSIL.

The chain couples TRBV28 to TRBJ1-6, with unresolved D. V gave up 3 bases and J gave up 9 bases, with 18 bases separating them. CDR1 and CDR2 from the germline V gene are MDHEN and SYDVKM. The CDR3 has 16 amino acids. The CDR3 DNA is TGTGCCAGCAGTTTCCTCCGCCCAGATCTGGGTTCACCCCTCCACTTT. It specifies CASSFLRPDLGSPLHF.

This clone has just a few counts. V and J are TRBV28 and TRBJ2-7, with D tentatively TRBD2 (5 bases). This CDR3 spans 13 amino acids. The V end lost 5 bases, the J end lost 2 bases, and 10 bases lay between the germline ends. CDR1 is MDHEN, CDR2 SYDVKM, per germline. Here the CDR3 DNA reads TGTGCCAGCAGTCCGGGATCCGCCTACGAGCAGTACTTC. The encoded protein is CASSPGSAYEQYF. Combining the CDR3 with reference TRBV28 and TRBJ2-7 gives the whole variable domain DVKVTQSSRYLVKRTGEKVFLECVQDMDHENMFWYRQDPGLGLRLIYFSYDVKMKEKGDIPEGYSVSREKKERFSLILESASTNQTSMYLCASSPGSAYEQYFGPGTRLTVT.

The rearrangement joins TRBV18 to TRBJ2-5, with 8 bases matching TRBD1. V shed 5 bases, J shed 4 bases, and the junction held 15 bases outside the gene matches. Germline CDR1 reads KGHSH; CDR2 reads LQKENI. The CDR3 has 17 residues. CDR3 in amino acids: CASSGQGGIPSLETQYF. The CDR3 DNA reads as TGTGCCAGCTCAGGACAGGGCGGCATACCTAGCTTAGAGACCCAGTACTTC. Variable domain in full (rest from reference TRBV18 and TRBJ2-5): NAGVMQNPRHLVRRRGQEARLRCSPMKGHSHVYWYRQLPEEGLKFMVYLQKENIIDESGMPKERFSAEFPKEGPSILRIQQVVRGDSAAYFCASSGQGGIPSLETQYFGPGTRLLVL.

Here the CDR3 DNA reads TGTGCCAGCAGCCCTCGGGTGACTAGCGGGTGGGAGACGGCCTACGAGCAGTACTTC. Amino acid sequence: CASSPRVTSGWETAYEQYF. The chain uses TRBV7-9 and TRBJ2-7; 10 bases map to TRBD2. V lost 5 bases, J lost 2 bases, and 18 bases stayed unmatched. CDR3 size: 19 residues. Germline V gene sequence: CDR1 SEHNR, CDR2 FQNEAQ (reference sequence).

This clone has more than one count but fewer than ten. CDR3 sequence: CASNRQLTGNTQYF. The CDR3 region has the DNA TGTGCCAGCAACAGACAGTTAACCGGAAATACGCAGTATTTT. The chain carries TRBV6-4 and TRBJ2-3; D may be TRBD1 (5 bases). The CDR3 is made up of 14 amino acids. Germline values: CDR1 MRHNA, CDR2 SNTAGT. Trimming stripped 7 bases from V and 7 bases from J, with 18 bases between.

The rearrangement uses TRBV27 and TRBJ1-2; tentative D call: TRBD1 (6 bases). The V gene's germline CDR1 is MNHEY and CDR2 SMNVEV (reference sequence). This CDR3 region has 15 residues. The V end lost 5 bases, the J end lost 8 bases, and 21 bases lay between the germline ends. In DNA, the CDR3 is TGTGCCAGCAGTCCAGCATCGGGGGGCGCGATGGGCTACACCTTC. It encodes CASSPASGGAMGYTF.

This clone was seen more than once but under ten times. The CDR3 here is CASRGGGQETQYF. The DNA for the CDR3 is TGTGCCAGTAGAGGGGGCGGCCAAGAGACCCAGTACTTC. This chain links TRBV19 with TRBJ2-5; 7 bases map to TRBD1. Germline V lookup: CDR1 LNHDA, CDR2 SQIVND (reference sequence). With 6 bases clipped from V and 1 base from J, the junction kept 2 bases outside the gene matches. The CDR3 loop spans 13 amino acids.

This clone occurred once. This chain connects TRBV9 to TRBJ2-7, with D possibly being TRBD2 (5 bases). CDR3 length: 15 residues. Germline V gene sequence: CDR1 SGDLS, CDR2 YYNGEE. The V end was cut by 0 bases, the J end by 0 bases, with 10 bases between. The CDR3 region is CASSVVPGNSYEQYF. CDR3 sequence (DNA): TGTGCCAGCAGCGTAGTCCCCGGGAACTCCTACGAGCAGTACTTC.

The chain combines TRBV4-3 with TRBJ1-2; D is ambiguous. The CDR3 is 14 residues long. Germline CDR1 LGHNA, CDR2 YSLEER. V lost 1 base and J 0 bases, leaving 6 bases between the germline ends. The CDR3 loop reads CASSQVHSNYGYTF. The CDR3 bases are TGCGCCAGCAGCCAAGTACACTCTAACTATGGCTACACCTTC.

The chain joins TRBV4-3 to TRBJ2-7, with 7 bases identical to TRBD2. The CDR3 is 17 residues long. Per germline, CDR1 LGHNA and CDR2 YSLEER. V was clipped by 0 bases and J by 2 bases; unmatched bases: 10. CDR3 residues: CASSQDRLAATTYEQYF. The CDR3 bases are TGCGCCAGCAGCCAAGATAGGCTAGCGGCGACTACCTACGAGCAGTACTTC.

The chain uses TRBV7-6 and TRBJ2-7; TRBD2 aligns across 8 bases. The CDR3 has 13 residues. V dropped 4 bases and J dropped 6; count of bases not matched to a gene: 5. Germline CDR1 is SGHVS and CDR2 is FNYEAQ. This chain's CDR3 is CASSWGLVGEQYF. CDR3 DNA sequence: TGTGCCAGCAGCTGGGGACTAGTGGGCGAGCAGTACTTC. The full variable domain, in which reference TRBV7-6 and TRBJ2-7 provide the parts outside the CDR3, is GAGVSQSPRYKVTKRGQDVALRCDPISGHVSLYWYRQALGQGPEFLTYFNYEAQQDKSGLPNDRFSAERPEGSISTLTIQRTEQRDSAMYRCASSWGLVGEQYFGPGTRLTVT.

J is TRBJ2-7 and V is TRBV2; D is perhaps TRBD2 (7 bases). In germline, CDR1 is SNHLY, CDR2 FYNNEI. Between the trimmed V and J ends, which lost 5 bases and 4 bases, there was a span of 21 bases. CDR3 size: 16 residues. The CDR3 loop is CASSKAGAGIFYEQYF. CDR3 coding DNA: TGTGCCAGCAGTAAGGCGGGGGCCGGTATCTTTTACGAGCAGTACTTC.

V usage is TRBV11-3 and J usage is TRBJ2-1, with 8 nucleotides matching TRBD2. Germline assignment: CDR1 SGHNT and CDR2 YENEEA. The V segment lost 4 bases and the J segment 8 bases; nucleotides outside the gene matches: 7. The CDR3 has 14 amino acids. CDR3 residues: CASSSGTRGDEQFF. The CDR3 DNA sequence: TGTGCCAGCAGCTCCGGGACTAGGGGGGATGAGCAGTTCTTC.

This clone was picked up a small number of times. This chain uses TRBV5-1 with TRBJ2-3; TRBD1 matches 8 bases. Trimming at V came to 3 bases and at J to 5 bases, leaving 5 bases not matched to a gene. This CDR3 has 14 amino acids. Germline V CDR1 and CDR2: SGHRS, YFSETQ. The CDR3 nucleotides read TGCGCCAGCAGCTCGGGACAGGCAATAGATACGCAGTATTTT. Translating gives CASSSGQAIDTQYF.

The V gene is TRBV27, the J gene TRBJ2-7; TRBD1 might be the D (5 bases). The V and J ends lost 10 bases and 0 bases respectively, with 13 bases between them. Germline V gives CDR1 MNHEY, CDR2 SMNVEV (reference sequence). The CDR3 has 13 residues. The CDR3 coding sequence is TGTGCCACATCCCTGGGGCCCTCCTACGAGCAGTACTTC. Its translation is CATSLGPSYEQYF.

This chain joins TRBV6-5 and TRBJ2-2, with 7 bases matching TRBD1. There are 13 residues in the CDR3. The germline V gene encodes CDR1 MNHEY and CDR2 SVGAGI. Trimming took 9 bases from V and 6 from J; bases not matched to a gene: 7. The CDR3 DNA is TGTGCCAGTGCACAGGGGTTTGCCGGGGAGCTGTTTTTT. This translates into CASAQGFAGELFF.

The chain links TRBV7-9 to TRBJ2-3; D might be TRBD1 (6 bases). The V end lost 2 bases, the J end lost 0 bases, and 6 bases lay between the germline ends. The CDR3 is 14 residues long. Germline CDR1 reads SEHNR; CDR2 reads FQNEAQ (reference sequence). CDR3 DNA: TGTGCCAGCAGCTTACAGGGGAGCACAGATACGCAGTATTTT. Its translation is CASSLQGSTDTQYF.

The chain couples TRBV1 to TRBJ2-3; the table gives TRBD2 as D, unverified against the DNA. TRBV1 is given as a pseudogene. The CDR3 spans 16 residues. The CDR3 loop is CTSSQAPRESGDTQYF. CDR3 coding DNA: TGCACCAGCAGCCAGGCCCCCCGAGAGAGCGGAGATACGCAGTATTTT.

As regards this clone: The junction differs from germline at one of its ends, possibly a read error. V usage is TRBV5-4 and J usage is TRBJ2-4; D remains ambiguous. Germline V gene lookup returns CDR1 SGHNT and CDR2 YYREEE (reference sequence). This CDR3 is 11 amino acids long. CDR3 region: CLSLAKNIQYF. CDR3 DNA sequence: TGCCTGTCTCTAGCCAAAAACATTCAGTACTTC.

The chain links TRBV20-1 to TRBJ2-5; no definite D call. CDR3 length: 11 amino acids. V lost 3 bases and J lost 4, with 6 bases in between. In germline, CDR1 is DFQATT, CDR2 SNEGSKA (reference sequence). DNA for the CDR3: TGCAGTGCTAGCGTCAGAGAGACCCAGTACTTC. Translation gives CSASVRETQYF.

This chain uses TRBV7-8 with TRBJ2-7, with no clear D. CDR1 and CDR2 from the germline V gene are SGHVS and FQNEAQ. V lost 2 bases to trimming and J lost 3 bases, with 2 bases between them. This CDR3 has 11 residues. This CDR3 is CASSLNYEQYF. DNA for the CDR3: TGTGCCAGCAGCTTAAACTACGAGCAGTACTTC.

In this sample, this clone turned up once. The chain recombines TRBV9 with TRBJ1-6; 11 nucleotides align to TRBD1. V lost 3 bases and J lost 4; bases outside the gene matches: 9. Germline assignment: CDR1 SGDLS and CDR2 YYNGEE. This CDR3 contains 18 residues. DNA for the CDR3: TGTGCCAGCAGCGGATGGACAGGGGGCGGTAGTTATAATTCACCCCTCCACTTT. The encoded protein is CASSGWTGGGSYNSPLHF.

The V and J genes are TRBV19 and TRBJ2-5; 11 nucleotides match TRBD2. The CDR3 loop spans 17 amino acids. Germline assignment: CDR1 LNHDA and CDR2 SQIVND (reference sequence). Trimming cost V 5 bases and J 4 bases; bases outside gene matches: 12. The CDR3 DNA follows: TGTGCCAGTAGTCCCGGGACTAGCGGACCAAGGGGAGAGACCCAGTACTTC. This sequence encodes CASSPGTSGPRGETQYF.

CDR3 DNA: TGTGCCAGCAGTTTCAGGCAGGGTGGCACTGAAGCTTTCTTT. Protein sequence: CASSFRQGGTEAFF. The chain carries TRBV28 and TRBJ1-1, with D tentatively TRBD1 (5 bases). Germline V gene lookup returns CDR1 MDHEN and CDR2 SYDVKM. The V end lost 3 bases, the J end lost 4 bases, and 12 bases lay between the germline ends. The CDR3 spans 14 residues.

To note about this clone: Its ends do not fully match the called genes, so a read error is possible. The chain is built from TRBV10-3 and TRBJ1-2, with 8 bases aligning to TRBD1. The CDR3 is 14 residues long. CDR1 ENHRY and CDR2 SYGVKD come from the germline V gene. The CDR3 is CASSYSRTGYGYTF. The CDR3 nucleotides read TGTGCCAGCAGTTACTCGAGGACAGGGTACGGCTACACCTTC.